The 12 T cell receptor beta chains reported below all come from one sample, sequenced in a study of blood T cells in healthy people across ages. Sample-barcoded 5' priming and a J-beta primer mix drove a second PCR of roughly 6 to 12 cycles. Each CDR3 protein is one row after TCRdb ran MiXCR on the 5' RACE reads. The top ten clones hold roughly 3.9% of a sample with hundreds of thousands of distinct CDR3 sequences, roughly 20% of them seen once. Sequences were obtained from blood. Receptor source: a man aged 70-80 years in good health.

This clonotype showed up just a few times. The rearrangement joins TRBV29-1 to TRBJ2-6; D possibly corresponds to TRBD2 (5 bases). CDR3 length: 18 residues. Germline assignment: CDR1 SQVTM and CDR2 ANQGSEA. V lost 0 bases to trimming and J lost 0 bases, with 15 bases between them. The CDR3 DNA follows: TGCAGCGTTGAAGATCTGAGGGCAGACGGCTCTGGGGCCAACGTCCTGACTTTC. This sequence encodes CSVEDLRADGSGANVLTF. The full variable domain, in which reference TRBV29-1 and TRBJ2-6 provide the parts outside the CDR3, is SAVISQKPSRDICQRGTSLTIQCQVDSQVTMMFWYRQQPGQSLTLIATANQGSEATYESGFVIDKFPISRPNLTFSTLTVSNMSPEDSSIYLCSVEDLRADGSGANVLTFGAGSRLTVL.

The chain combines TRBV6-2 or TRBV6-3 with TRBJ2-1; TRBD2 agrees at 8 bases. Germline lookup yields CDR1 MNHEY and CDR2 SVGEGT. This CDR3 spans 15 amino acids. Trimming cost V 7 bases and J 4 bases; bases outside gene matches: 9. The CDR3 sequence: CASKPDSGIYNEQFF. The CDR3 bases are TGTGCCAGCAAACCCGATAGCGGGATTTACAATGAGCAGTTCTTC.

The genes are TRBV2 and TRBJ2-2; 10 nucleotides match TRBD1. Trimming at V came to 6 bases and at J to 5 bases, leaving 6 bases not matched to a gene. This CDR3 has 15 amino acids. Germline lookup yields CDR1 SNHLY and CDR2 FYNNEI. The CDR3, as DNA: TGTGCCAGCAGGATCGGACAGGGGGAGACCGGGGAGCTGTTTTTT. Translation gives CASRIGQGETGELFF.

This clonotype was detected many times. V gene TRBV10-3 combines with J gene TRBJ2-5; 7 nucleotides match TRBD2. Losses at the gene ends were 3 bases for V and 4 bases for J; bases not matched to a gene: 5. The CDR3 sequence is 14 residues long. Germline V lookup: CDR1 ENHRY, CDR2 SYGVKD. This chain's CDR3 is CAISERSSGETQYF. CDR3 DNA sequence: TGTGCCATCAGTGAACGTTCTAGCGGAGAGACCCAGTACTTC.

The DNA of the CDR3 is TGCGCCAGCAGCGACCTACAGGGGGCGCAGGGGAATTCACCCCTCCACTTT. Translating gives CASSDLQGAQGNSPLHF. This chain connects TRBV21-1 to TRBJ1-6; the table's D call, TRBD1, was not checked against the DNA. TRBV21-1 is a recognized pseudogene. The CDR3 loop spans 17 amino acids.

In this sample, this clonotype turned up a few times. The rearrangement joins TRBV7-8 to TRBJ1-2; D is unclear. This CDR3 spans 14 amino acids. In germline, CDR1 is SGHVS, CDR2 FQNEAQ. V was clipped by 5 bases and J by 4 bases, with 14 bases between them. The CDR3 DNA is TGTGCCAGCAGCCCCGGTGGGGATGGCTATGGCTACACCTTC. Translated: CASSPGGDGYGYTF.

This clonotype was recorded at least ten times. This chain links TRBV7-2 with TRBJ2-5, with unresolved D. Between the trimmed V and J ends, which lost 6 bases and 5 bases, there was a span of 16 bases. The CDR3 consists of 14 residues. Germline V gene data show CDR1 as SGHTA and CDR2 as FQGNSA. In DNA form, the CDR3 reads TGTGCCAGCAGTAGATCTAGGTCTGGGGAGACCCAGTACTTC. Translating gives CASSRSRSGETQYF.

The chain combines TRBV7-2 with TRBJ2-3, with D unresolved. Germline V gene data show CDR1 as SGHTA and CDR2 as FQGNSA. V was cut by 5 bases and J by 10 bases, with 13 bases left in between. CDR3 length: 12 amino acids. CDR3 coding DNA: TGTGCCAGCAGCGCCCCCCCCTCGGCGCAGTATTTT. Its protein is CASSAPPSAQYF.

The chain is built from TRBV20-1 and TRBJ2-7, with D unresolved. V lost 1 base, J lost 1 base, and 11 bases lay in between. The CDR3 is made up of 14 amino acids. From germline, CDR1 is DFQATT and CDR2 SNEGSKA (reference sequence). Here the CDR3 reads CSARGAGESYEQYF. CDR3 DNA sequence: TGCAGTGCTAGAGGGGCAGGCGAGTCCTACGAGCAGTACTTC.

J is TRBJ2-7 and V is TRBV14; tentative D call: TRBD2 (6 bases). Germline V lookup: CDR1 SGHDN, CDR2 FVKESK. The CDR3 totals 15 residues. V lost 6 bases to trimming and J lost 6 bases, with 21 bases between them. In DNA form, the CDR3 reads TGTGCCAGCAGTCCCCGTGGAGGGGCGTGGGGCGAGCAGTACTTC. Protein: CASSPRGGAWGEQYF.

This clonotype was observed many times. The chain couples TRBV28 to TRBJ2-7; TRBD1 agrees at 8 bases. With V trimmed by 6 bases and J by 2 bases, 3 bases remained unmatched. The V gene's germline CDR1 is MDHEN and CDR2 SYDVKM. The CDR3 is made up of 13 amino acids. The chain's CDR3 is CASRRQGTYEQYF. The CDR3, as DNA: TGTGCCAGCAGGAGACAGGGGACCTACGAGCAGTACTTC.

The V and J genes are TRBV21-1 and TRBJ2-3; the D segment call TRBD2 is taken from the table without a DNA check. TRBV21-1 is noted as a pseudogene. This CDR3 spans 17 amino acids. CDR3 sequence: CASSKALFRGRLYTQYF. CDR3 nucleotides: TGTGCCAGCAGCAAAGCGCTTTTCCGCGGGAGGTTATATACGCAGTATTTT.